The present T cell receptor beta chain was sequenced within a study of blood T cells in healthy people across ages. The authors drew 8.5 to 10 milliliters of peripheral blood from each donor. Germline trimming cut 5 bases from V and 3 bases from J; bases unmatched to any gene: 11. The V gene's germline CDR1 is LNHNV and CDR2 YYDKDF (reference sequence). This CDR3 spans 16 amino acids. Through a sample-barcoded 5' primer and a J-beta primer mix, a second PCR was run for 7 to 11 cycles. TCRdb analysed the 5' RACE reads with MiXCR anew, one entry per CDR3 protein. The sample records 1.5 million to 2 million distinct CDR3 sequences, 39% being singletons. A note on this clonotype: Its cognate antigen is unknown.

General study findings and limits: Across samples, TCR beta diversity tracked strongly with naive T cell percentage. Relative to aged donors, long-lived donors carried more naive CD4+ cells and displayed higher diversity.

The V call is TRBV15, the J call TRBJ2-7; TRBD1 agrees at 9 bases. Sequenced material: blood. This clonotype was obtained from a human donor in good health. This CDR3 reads CATSGELGTGYYEQYF. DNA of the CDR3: TGTGCCACCAGCGGCGAGCTTGGGACAGGGTACTACGAGCAGTACTTC. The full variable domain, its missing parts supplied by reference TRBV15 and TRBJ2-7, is DAMVIQNPRYQVTQFGKPVTLSCSQTLNHNVMYWYQQKSSQAPKLLFHYYDKDFNNEADTPDNFQSRRPNTSFCFLDIRSPGLGDTAMYLCATSGELGTGYYEQYFGPGTRLTVT.